Described below is a single TCR beta chain sequence and its context. Original processing methods: From reference gene primer amplification, estimates of nucleated cell counts were derived. The data were produced by immunoSEQ multiplex PCR, yet TCRdb's version contains in-frame clones alone and is incomplete. That table is the source of V, J and clone size, and D and trimming were worked out from the DNA. The table lists 150,000 to 200,000 clones, over 75% of them singletons. These data originate in a study of blood T cell repertoires in COVID-19. About the research overall: There were acute and convalescent COVID-19 samples, and they came from the United States, Italy and Spain.

The CDR3 covers 15 residues. The germline CDR1 and CDR2 sequences are SGHRS and YFSETQ. V lost 4 bases and J lost 7; bases outside the gene matches: 9. Participant ages covered roughly 18 to 89 years across 24 US areas. Clinical histories supplied by participants themselves formed the basis of cohort assignment. The receptor's source is a woman between 18 and 29 years old who had recovered from COVID-19. The V and J genes are TRBV5-1 and TRBJ1-4; 8 bases agree with TRBD1. The specimen was PBMCs or T cells enriched from blood (not recorded which). The CDR3, as DNA: TGCGCCAGCAGCACCGCCGGGACAGGAGGTGAAAAACTGTTTTTT. As protein: CASSTAGTGGEKLFF.